Ten or more counts support the clone carrying this T cell receptor beta chain. The antigen remains unidentified. TCRdb called the reads again in MiXCR, with one record for every CDR3 protein. The table records hundreds of thousands of distinct CDR3 sequences, 31% of them present only once. These data are taken from a study of T cell repertoires in cytomegalovirus infection. The CDR3 length is 14 residues. Germline trimming cut 3 bases from V and 2 bases from J; bases unmatched to any gene: 2. Germline-derived CDR1 and CDR2 are SGDLS and YYNGEE. The chain carries TRBV9 and TRBJ1-5; 7 bases align to TRBD1. This specimen was cultured CD8+ T cells from PBMCs, taken from culture after CMV antigen stimulation. This clonotype was sampled from a human donor in good health (CMV status not recorded). Some clones in this sample may be carry-over from other donors' samples. The chain's CDR3 is CASSATGGNQPQHF. The CDR3 DNA reads TGTGCCAGCAGCGCTACAGGGGGCAATCAGCCCCAGCATTTT.